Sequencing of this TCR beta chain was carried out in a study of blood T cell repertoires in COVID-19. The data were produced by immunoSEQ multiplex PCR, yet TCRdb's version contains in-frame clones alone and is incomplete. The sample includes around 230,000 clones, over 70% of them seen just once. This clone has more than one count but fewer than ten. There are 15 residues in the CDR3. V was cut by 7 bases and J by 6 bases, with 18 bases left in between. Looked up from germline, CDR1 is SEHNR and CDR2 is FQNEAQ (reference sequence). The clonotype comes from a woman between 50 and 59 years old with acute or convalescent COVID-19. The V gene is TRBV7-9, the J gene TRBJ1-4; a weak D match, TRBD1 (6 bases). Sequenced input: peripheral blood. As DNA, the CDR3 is TGTGCCAGCACCTCCCTGGGGGGGCTTGATGAAAAACTGTTTTTT. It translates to CASTSLGGLDEKLFF.